One TCR beta chain is described in this entry. Per the authors' pipeline: The authors estimated nucleated cell counts from reference gene primer amplification. Assay: immunoSEQ multiplex PCR; the TCRdb copy retains only in-frame clones and omits some. V and J calls plus clone size are reproduced from that table; the DNA served to infer D and trimming. The repertoire consists of around 230,000 clones, with about 85% occurring once and the leading ten covering roughly 0.7%. The V end was cut by 4 bases, the J end by 6 bases, with 12 bases between. Germline V gene data show CDR1 as MNHEY and CDR2 as SVGAGI. The CDR3 length is 13 residues. The data were obtained in a study of blood T cell repertoires in COVID-19. Study in general: COVID-19 samples, acute and convalescent, were from the United States, Italy and Spain. Sources were T cells, B-cell-depleted T cells, or PBMCs; the material itself was cDNA or gDNA.

The clonotype originates from a man aged 40-55 years with acute or convalescent COVID-19. The chain couples TRBV6-5 to TRBJ1-2; unclear D gene. The material sequenced was peripheral blood. The CDR3 sequence: CASSWELGDGYTF. CDR3 coding DNA: TGTGCCAGCAGTTGGGAGCTGGGAGATGGCTACACCTTC.